This T cell receptor beta chain is from a study of tumor-infiltrating lymphocytes in localized non-small cell lung cancer. Study-level background: Several tumor histologies, both smoking statuses, and some post-neoadjuvant chemotherapy samples were included. From each patient, both tumor and uninvolved lung, non-adjacent to tumor, were sampled.

Using immunoSEQ multiplex PCR, the repertoire was profiled, and TCRdb retains in-frame clones only, with some absent. The sample holds some 10,000 clones; around 68% are singletons and the top ten take around 10%. Study-wide points: T-cell fraction did not differ between immunotypes IM1 and IM2. Only some patients had TCR sequencing, depending on available tissue.

In the case of this clone: The antigen is undetermined.

CDR3 size: 11 residues. V lost 4 bases to trimming and J lost 3 bases, with 4 bases between them. The germline CDR1 and CDR2 sequences are KGHSH and LQKENI. Sequencing was performed on lung tumor tissue. V usage is TRBV18 and J usage is TRBJ2-7; D is unresolved. The sequence was obtained from a human donor with non-small cell lung cancer. This CDR3 is CASSRGYEQYF. In DNA, the CDR3 is TGTGCCAGCTCACGAGGCTACGAGCAGTACTTC.